This T cell receptor (beta chain) came from a study of T cell responses to AZD1222 COVID-19 vaccine (TCRdb year 2021). With regard to the full study: AZD1222 recipients with second doses at about 4 weeks or about 12 weeks were pooled, because spike-specific TCR depth and breadth did not differ between schedules. Trial participants were enrolled by age into subgroups of 18-55, 56-69 and 70-plus years, and around 150, 28 and 57 TCR-sequenced participants, respectively, were included in these subgroups. TCR sequencing covered some 240 trial participants: nearly 210 given two doses of AZD1222 and approximately 25 given two doses of MenACWY control vaccine. General conclusions and limits of the study: Conclusions about previously exposed vaccinees are limited because only 5 or 6 AZD1222 recipients were SARS-CoV-2 seropositive at baseline. The vaccine-associated CD4 TCRs covered the entire spike protein, and the dominant responses fell in regions 160-218 and 743-854. Reportedly, close to half of the unique spike-specific TCRs recognized epitopes lying outside the regions that are mutated in the B.1.351 and B.1.1.7 variants. In the small 56-69-year group, the increase in depth fell short of significance, most likely because of low power. Because no day 14 peak-response samples were available, repertoires were characterized only after the peak T cell response. Participants were mostly white British, with more females than males. The authors suggested clonal diversity may have been underestimated. A significant rise in spike-specific TCR breadth and depth was observed after two AZD1222 doses relative to day 0 and relative to MenACWY recipients.

Points on this clone: It lacks a known antigen. Base qualities are not recorded, but no much larger clone differs from it by a single base.

The germline V gene (reference sequence) gives CDR1 as GTSNPN and CDR2 as SVGIG. V is clipped by 2 bases and J by 0 bases, and the sequence between their germline boundaries is 10 bases long. The CDR3 sequence holds 14 residues, the cysteine and phenylalanine included. The retained sequence is limited to the CDR3, 42 bases, with the frame set at the first base. Interpreted using the paper, the time point label stands for: baseline before first vaccination. Vaccinee samples were obtained from the UK trials COV001 and COV002, which included a single-blind randomized controlled phase 2/3 trial of AZD1222 (ChAdOx1 nCoV-19) in healthy adults. Trial participant PBMC samples were collected at day 0 and day 28 after the second dose for TCRbeta chain sequencing. The CDR3 regions of human TCRbeta chains were analyzed by immunosequencing. Per the original workflow: Repertoire TCRs were checked for matches against a reference library of SARS-CoV-2-specific TCRs that had been generated using the MIRA antigen-specificity platform. Breadth meant the fraction of unique TCRs that were SARS-CoV-2-associated, whereas depth meant the fraction of total T cells that were SARS-CoV-2-associated. Using the MIRA data, every spike-specific TCR was mapped to the spike region that the TCR reacted to and assigned to either a CD4 or a CD8 class. Log10-transformed breadth and depth values were compared by one-way ANOVA with Sidak's multiple comparisons tests. TCRdb carries this immuneACCESS record with in-frame sequences only. Its versions omit some clonotypes, under half of them owing to an unresolved V gene in the studies checked, with the rest unexplained. From that table come the V and J calls and clone size; the DNA was used to work out D and trimming. Recorded for this sample are 72,000 or so clones; under 95% of them occurred a single time. The ten top clones hold more than 4% of the sample.

The material sequenced was peripheral blood, taken on day 0 of AZD1222 vaccination. In this chain, TRBV30 is recombined with TRBJ1-1; the D gene is possibly TRBD1, with 5 bases matching. The clonotype comes from an adult in good health. For the CDR3, the sequence is CAWSIGGMNTEAFF. The nucleotides read TGTGCCTGGAGTATTGGGGGGATGAACACTGAAGCTTTCTTT.